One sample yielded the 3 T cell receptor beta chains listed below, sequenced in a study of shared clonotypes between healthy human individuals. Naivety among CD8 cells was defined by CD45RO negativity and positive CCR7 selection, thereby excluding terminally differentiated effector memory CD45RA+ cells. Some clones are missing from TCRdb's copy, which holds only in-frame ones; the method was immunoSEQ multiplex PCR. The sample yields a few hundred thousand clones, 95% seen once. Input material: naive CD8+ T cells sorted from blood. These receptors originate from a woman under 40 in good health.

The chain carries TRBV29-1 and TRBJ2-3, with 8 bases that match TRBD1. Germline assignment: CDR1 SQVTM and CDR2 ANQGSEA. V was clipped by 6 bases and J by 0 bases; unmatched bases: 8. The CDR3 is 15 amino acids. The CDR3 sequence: CSVPRTGPSTDTQYF. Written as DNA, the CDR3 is TGCAGCGTACCCCGGACAGGGCCTAGCACAGATACGCAGTATTTT.

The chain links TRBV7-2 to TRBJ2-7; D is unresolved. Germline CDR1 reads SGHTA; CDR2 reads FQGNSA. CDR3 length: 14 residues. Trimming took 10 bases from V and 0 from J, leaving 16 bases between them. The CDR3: CANPSEVSSYEQYF. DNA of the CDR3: TGTGCCAACCCATCCGAGGTGAGCTCCTACGAGCAGTACTTC.

The CDR3, as DNA: TGTGCCAGCAGTGGGGCGGATGAAAAACTGTTTTTT. Amino acid sequence: CASSGADEKLFF. The rearrangement uses TRBV25-1 and TRBJ1-4; D is unclear. The CDR3 consists of 12 residues. V lost 4 bases to trimming and J lost 6 bases, with 6 bases between them. The V gene's germline CDR1 is MGHDK and CDR2 SYGVNS.